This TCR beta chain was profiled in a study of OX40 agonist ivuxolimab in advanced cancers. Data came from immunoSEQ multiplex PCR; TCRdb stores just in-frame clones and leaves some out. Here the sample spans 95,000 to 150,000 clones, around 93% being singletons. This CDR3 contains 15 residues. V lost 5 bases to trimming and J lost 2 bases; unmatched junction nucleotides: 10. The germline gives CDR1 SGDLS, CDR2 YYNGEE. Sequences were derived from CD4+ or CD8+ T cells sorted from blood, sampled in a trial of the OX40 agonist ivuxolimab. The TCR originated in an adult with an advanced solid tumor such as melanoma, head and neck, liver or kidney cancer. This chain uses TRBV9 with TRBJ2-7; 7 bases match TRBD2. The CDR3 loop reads CASSYGRGAPYEQYF. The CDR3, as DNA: TGTGCCAGCAGTTATGGGAGGGGCGCACCCTACGAGCAGTACTTC.